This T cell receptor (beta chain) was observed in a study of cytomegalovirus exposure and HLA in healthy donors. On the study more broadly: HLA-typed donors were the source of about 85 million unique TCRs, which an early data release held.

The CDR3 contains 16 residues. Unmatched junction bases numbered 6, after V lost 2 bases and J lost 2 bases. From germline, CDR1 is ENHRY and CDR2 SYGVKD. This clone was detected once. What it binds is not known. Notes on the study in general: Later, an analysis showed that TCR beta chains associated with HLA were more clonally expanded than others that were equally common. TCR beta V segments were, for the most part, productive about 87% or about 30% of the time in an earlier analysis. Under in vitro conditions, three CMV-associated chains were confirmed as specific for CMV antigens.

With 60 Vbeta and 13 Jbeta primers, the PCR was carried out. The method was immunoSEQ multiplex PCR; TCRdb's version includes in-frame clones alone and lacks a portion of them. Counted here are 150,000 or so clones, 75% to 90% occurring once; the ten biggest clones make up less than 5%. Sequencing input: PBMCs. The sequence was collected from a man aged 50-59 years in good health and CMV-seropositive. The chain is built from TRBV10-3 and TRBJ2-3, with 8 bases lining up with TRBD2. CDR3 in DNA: TGTGCCATCAGTGAGCCCGCGGGAGGACACACAGATACGCAGTATTTT. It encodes CAISEPAGGHTDTQYF.